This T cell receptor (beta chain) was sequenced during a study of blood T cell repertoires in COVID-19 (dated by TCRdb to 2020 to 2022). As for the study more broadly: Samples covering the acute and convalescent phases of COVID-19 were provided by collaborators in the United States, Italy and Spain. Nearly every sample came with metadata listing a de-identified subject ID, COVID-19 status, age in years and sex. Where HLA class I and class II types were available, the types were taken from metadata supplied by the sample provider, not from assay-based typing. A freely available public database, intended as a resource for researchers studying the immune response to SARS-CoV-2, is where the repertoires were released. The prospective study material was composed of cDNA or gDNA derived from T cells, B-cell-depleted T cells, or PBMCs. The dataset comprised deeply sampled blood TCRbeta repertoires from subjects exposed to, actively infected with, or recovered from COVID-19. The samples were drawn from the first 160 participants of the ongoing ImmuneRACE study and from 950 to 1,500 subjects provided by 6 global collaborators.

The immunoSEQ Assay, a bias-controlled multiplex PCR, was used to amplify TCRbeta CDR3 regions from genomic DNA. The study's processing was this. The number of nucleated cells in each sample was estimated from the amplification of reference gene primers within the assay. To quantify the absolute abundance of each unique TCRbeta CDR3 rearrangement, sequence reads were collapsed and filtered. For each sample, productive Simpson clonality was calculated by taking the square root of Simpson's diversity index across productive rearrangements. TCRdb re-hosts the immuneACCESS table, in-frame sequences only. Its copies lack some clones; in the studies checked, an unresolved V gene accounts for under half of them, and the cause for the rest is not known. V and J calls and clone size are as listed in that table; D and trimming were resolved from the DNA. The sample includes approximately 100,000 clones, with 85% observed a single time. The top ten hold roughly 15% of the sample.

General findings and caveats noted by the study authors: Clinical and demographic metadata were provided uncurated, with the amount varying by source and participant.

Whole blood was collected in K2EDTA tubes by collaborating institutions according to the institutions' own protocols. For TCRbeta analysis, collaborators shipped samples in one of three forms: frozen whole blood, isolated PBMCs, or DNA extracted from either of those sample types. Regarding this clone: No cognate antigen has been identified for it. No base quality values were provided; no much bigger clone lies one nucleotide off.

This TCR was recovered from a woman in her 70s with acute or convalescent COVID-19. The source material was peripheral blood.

The nucleotides read TGTGCCATCATGAGGGGGGGGAGCTCCTACAATGAGCAGTTCTTC. This yields the protein CAIMRGGSSYNEQFF. The V and J segments used are TRBV10-3 and TRBJ2-1; D gene: possibly TRBD2, on 7 matching bases. The germline ends are 13 bases apart after V is trimmed by 7 bases and J by 0 bases. The CDR3 covers 15 residues, taking in both the cysteine and the phenylalanine. Of all the DNA, just the CDR3 is kept, 45 bases in frame from base 1. Per the germline V gene, ENHRY is the CDR1 and SYGVKD is the CDR2.